These T cell receptor beta chains were read from a single sample in a study of identical twins. MiXCR was run by TCRdb on the 5' RACE reads, yielding one entry per CDR3 protein. The repertoire holds 250,000 or so distinct CDR3 sequences, with 10% to 15% as singletons. This sample was also put to use in a study of yellow fever vaccine responses in identical twins.

The sequencing sample was made of memory (CD45RO+) T cells sorted from blood. These receptor sequences come from a woman aged 18-29 years in good health. Each CDR3 is given with its conserved first and last residue. D genes are given only for firm matches. The size of a clone is reported for some rows only, either as once, few or many, or as a class for expanded clones.

len: 14
j_gene: TRBJ2-1
d_gene: NA
v_gene: TRBV18
abundance: many
CDR3aa: CASSPGSVRDEQFF
CDR3nt: TGTGCCAGCTCACCAGGGTCGGTCCGTGATGAGCAGTTCTTC

len: 12
j_gene: TRBJ2-3
d_gene: NA
v_gene: TRBV6-5
abundance: few
CDR3aa: CASSPDGDTQYF
CDR3nt: TGTGCCAGCAGTCCCGATGGGGATACGCAGTATTTT

len: 15
j_gene: TRBJ1-1
d_gene: NA
v_gene: TRBV12-3/TRBV12-4
abundance: many
CDR3aa: CASSPGLNRESEAFF
CDR3nt: TGTGCCAGCAGCCCCGGATTAAACAGGGAATCCGAAGCTTTCTTT

len: 16
j_gene: TRBJ2-7
d_gene: NA
v_gene: TRBV24-1
abundance: NA
CDR3aa: CATSEGGGGGRNEQYF
CDR3nt: TGTGCCACCAGTGAAGGGGGCGGAGGGGGCCGCAACGAGCAGTACTTC

len: 14
j_gene: TRBJ2-1
d_gene: NA
v_gene: TRBV7-9
abundance: many
CDR3aa: CASSLTLGGNEQFF
CDR3nt: TGTGCCAGCAGCCTAACCCTCGGGGGAAATGAGCAGTTCTTC

len: 14
j_gene: TRBJ2-6
d_gene: TRBD1
v_gene: TRBV29-1
abundance: NA
CDR3aa: CSATGGTGANVLTF
CDR3nt: TGCAGCGCAACAGGGGGCACTGGGGCCAACGTCCTGACTTTC

len: 14
j_gene: TRBJ2-2
d_gene: NA
v_gene: TRBV27
abundance: many
CDR3aa: CASSLYWDTGELFF
CDR3nt: TGTGCCAGCAGTTTATATTGGGACACCGGGGAGCTGTTTTTT

len: 14
j_gene: TRBJ2-7
d_gene: NA
v_gene: TRBV19
abundance: few
CDR3aa: CASTTGINSYEQYF
CDR3nt: TGTGCCAGTACTACCGGGATCAACTCCTACGAGCAGTACTTC

len: 16
j_gene: TRBJ2-5
d_gene: TRBD1
v_gene: TRBV7-9
abundance: few
CDR3aa: CASSEPGQGVIETQYF
CDR3nt: TGTGCCAGCAGCGAACCGGGACAGGGGGTTATAGAGACCCAGTACTTC

len: 15
j_gene: TRBJ2-5
d_gene: NA
v_gene: TRBV12-3/TRBV12-4
abundance: many
CDR3aa: CASSLVRKTGETQYF
CDR3nt: TGTGCCAGCAGTTTAGTCCGGAAAACTGGGGAGACCCAGTACTTC

len: 13
j_gene: TRBJ2-3
d_gene: NA
v_gene: TRBV6-1
abundance: NA
CDR3aa: CASSEGIWDTQYF
CDR3nt: TGTGCCAGCAGTGAAGGAATCTGGGATACGCAGTATTTT

len: 17
j_gene: TRBJ2-1
d_gene: TRBD1
v_gene: TRBV15
abundance: NA
CDR3aa: CATSKPRQGSSYNEQFF
CDR3nt: TGTGCCACCAGCAAGCCTCGACAGGGGAGCTCCTACAATGAGCAGTTCTTC

len: 17
j_gene: TRBJ2-2
d_gene: TRBD1
v_gene: TRBV18
abundance: few
CDR3aa: CASSPLSQGADTGELFF
CDR3nt: TGTGCCAGCTCACCCCTTAGCCAGGGGGCGGACACCGGGGAGCTGTTTTTT

len: 19
j_gene: TRBJ2-5
d_gene: TRBD2
v_gene: TRBV3-1
abundance: NA
CDR3aa: CASSPPRGTSGGAAETQYF
CDR3nt: TGTGCCAGCAGCCCACCCCGGGGGACTAGCGGGGGGGCGGCGGAGACCCAGTACTTC

len: 13
j_gene: TRBJ1-1
d_gene: NA
v_gene: TRBV28
abundance: many
CDR3aa: CAHHGQPNTEAFF
CDR3nt: TGTGCACATCATGGGCAGCCCAACACTGAAGCTTTCTTT

len: 16
j_gene: TRBJ2-6
d_gene: NA
v_gene: TRBV6-5
abundance: few
CDR3aa: CASSYSAASGANVLTF
CDR3nt: TGTGCCAGCAGTTACTCGGCCGCCTCTGGGGCCAACGTCCTGACTTTC

len: 16
j_gene: TRBJ2-2
d_gene: NA
v_gene: TRBV4-2
abundance: NA
CDR3aa: CASSQEAPPNTGELFF
CDR3nt: TGTGCCAGCAGCCAAGAGGCTCCGCCGAACACCGGGGAGCTGTTTTTT

len: 15
j_gene: TRBJ1-6
d_gene: TRBD1
v_gene: TRBV5-1
abundance: many
CDR3aa: CASRPQGALNSPLHF
CDR3nt: TGCGCCAGCAGACCCCAGGGGGCATTGAATTCACCCCTCCACTTT

len: 21
j_gene: TRBJ2-1
d_gene: TRBD2
v_gene: TRBV28
abundance: few
CDR3aa: CASSYNMWQEITSGRAWEQFF
CDR3nt: TGTGCCAGCAGTTATAACATGTGGCAGGAGATAACTAGCGGGAGGGCCTGGGAGCAGTTCTTC

len: 16
j_gene: TRBJ2-1
d_gene: TRBD2
v_gene: TRBV20-1
abundance: NA
CDR3aa: CCAVGPAGATYNEQFF
CDR3nt: TGCTGTGCTGTAGGACCGGCGGGAGCGACCTACAATGAGCAGTTCTTC

len: 15
j_gene: TRBJ1-1
d_gene: NA
v_gene: TRBV7-2
abundance: few
CDR3aa: CASSLVFRGDTEAFF
CDR3nt: TGTGCCAGCAGCTTAGTATTCCGAGGAGACACTGAAGCTTTCTTT

len: 13
j_gene: TRBJ1-5
d_gene: NA
v_gene: TRBV20-1
abundance: many
CDR3aa: CSARKGSNQPQHF
CDR3nt: TGCAGTGCTAGAAAGGGAAGCAATCAGCCCCAGCATTTT

len: 17
j_gene: TRBJ2-7
d_gene: NA
v_gene: TRBV13
abundance: few
CDR3aa: CASSPSVARGVGYEQYF
CDR3nt: TGTGCCAGCAGCCCAAGTGTTGCTCGGGGCGTCGGCTACGAGCAGTACTTC

len: 14
j_gene: TRBJ2-1
d_gene: NA
v_gene: TRBV7-2
abundance: NA
CDR3aa: CASKDAPAYNEQFF
CDR3nt: TGTGCCAGTAAGGACGCTCCGGCCTACAATGAGCAGTTCTTC

len: 16
j_gene: TRBJ2-2
d_gene: TRBD2
v_gene: TRBV9
abundance: few
CDR3aa: CASSPLGGDTAGELFF
CDR3nt: TGTGCCAGCAGCCCCCTGGGGGGGGATACGGCCGGGGAGCTGTTTTTT

len: 16
j_gene: TRBJ2-7
d_gene: TRBD2
v_gene: TRBV11-2
abundance: few
CDR3aa: CASSNWRASGSYEQYF
CDR3nt: TGTGCCAGCAGCAATTGGCGGGCTAGCGGGAGCTACGAGCAGTACTTC

len: 15
j_gene: TRBJ2-7
d_gene: NA
v_gene: TRBV11-2
abundance: few
CDR3aa: CASSLRGVSSYEQYF
CDR3nt: TGTGCCAGCAGCCTGAGGGGGGTGAGCTCCTACGAGCAGTACTTC

len: 15
j_gene: TRBJ2-2
d_gene: NA
v_gene: TRBV2
abundance: NA
CDR3aa: CASSRSPPNTGELFF
CDR3nt: TGTGCCAGCAGTCGGTCCCCGCCGAACACCGGGGAGCTGTTTTTT

len: 14
j_gene: TRBJ2-3
d_gene: TRBD2
v_gene: TRBV27
abundance: NA
CDR3aa: CASSSGGAVDTQYF
CDR3nt: TGTGCCAGCTCAAGCGGGGGGGCCGTAGATACGCAGTATTTT

len: 16
j_gene: TRBJ2-1
d_gene: NA
v_gene: TRBV3-1
abundance: few
CDR3aa: CASSQDIGENYNEQFF
CDR3nt: TGTGCCAGCAGCCAAGACATCGGGGAAAACTACAATGAGCAGTTCTTC